This TCR beta chain was observed in a study of blood T cell repertoires in COVID-19. Across the study: Collection of acute and convalescent COVID-19 samples took place in the United States, Italy and Spain. T cells, B-cell-depleted T cells, or PBMCs provided the cDNA or gDNA that served as material.

Per the original data handling: Nucleated cell counts were estimated from reference gene primer amplification. Measured with immunoSEQ multiplex PCR; TCRdb has only the in-frame clones, and not every one. V and J calls plus clone size are reproduced from that table; the DNA served to infer D and trimming. The sample lists 70,000 to 95,000 clones, around 88% seen once, with approximately 8.7% in the top ten. The CDR3 contains 14 residues. The V gene end was trimmed by 6 bases and the J gene end by 3 bases; junction bases not matched to a gene: 5. Germline V lookup: CDR1 MDHEN, CDR2 SYDVKM. Sequencing was performed on peripheral blood. The genes are TRBV28 and TRBJ2-3; the match to TRBD1 covers 8 bases. This receptor was taken from a woman in her sixties or seventies with acute or convalescent COVID-19. The CDR3 loop is CASSVNRGTDTQYF. In nucleotides, the CDR3 is TGTGCCAGCAGCGTAAACAGGGGGACAGATACGCAGTATTTT.